The source of this TCR beta chain is a study of blood T cell repertoires in COVID-19. Whole-study context: Samples representing acute and convalescent COVID-19 were sourced from the United States, Italy and Spain. Sources were T cells, B-cell-depleted T cells, or PBMCs; the material itself was cDNA or gDNA.

Measured with immunoSEQ multiplex PCR; TCRdb has only the in-frame clones, and not every one. The sample has 170,000 or so clones; roughly 90% are singletons. This clone was seen only once. V dropped 4 bases and J dropped 5; count of bases not matched to a gene: 10. This CDR3 contains 16 residues. Germline CDR1 LGHDT, CDR2 YNNKEL (reference sequence). V usage is TRBV3-1 (or the pseudogene TRBV3-2) and J usage is TRBJ2-5; 10 bases fit TRBD2. The TCR sequence derives from a man aged 50 to 60 with acute or convalescent COVID-19. Sequenced material: peripheral blood. The CDR3 DNA reads TGTGCCAGCAGCCGCGGACTAGCGGCAACCGGGGAGACCCAGTACTTC. Amino acids: CASSRGLAATGETQYF.